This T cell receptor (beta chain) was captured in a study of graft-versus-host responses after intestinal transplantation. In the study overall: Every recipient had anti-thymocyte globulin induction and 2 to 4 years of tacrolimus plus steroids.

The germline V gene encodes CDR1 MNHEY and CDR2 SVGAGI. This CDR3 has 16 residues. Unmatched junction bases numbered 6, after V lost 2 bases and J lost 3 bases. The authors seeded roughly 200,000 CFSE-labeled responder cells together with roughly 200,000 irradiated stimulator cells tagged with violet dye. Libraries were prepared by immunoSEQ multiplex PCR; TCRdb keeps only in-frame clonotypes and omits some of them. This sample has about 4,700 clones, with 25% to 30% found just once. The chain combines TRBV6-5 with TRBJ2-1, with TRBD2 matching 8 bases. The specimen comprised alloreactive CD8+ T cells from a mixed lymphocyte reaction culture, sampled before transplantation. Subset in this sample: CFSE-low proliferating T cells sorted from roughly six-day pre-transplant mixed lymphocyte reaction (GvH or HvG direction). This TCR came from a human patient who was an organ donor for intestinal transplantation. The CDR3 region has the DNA TGTGCCAGCAGTTACCACCTGGCGGGGGGCTACAATGAGCAGTTCTTC. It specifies CASSYHLAGGYNEQFF.